This T cell receptor (beta chain) was obtained from a study of T cell changes during pregnancy in multiple sclerosis. V lost 4 bases to trimming and J lost 2 bases; unmatched junction nucleotides: 9. CDR1 is SGHVS and CDR2 is FNYEAQ in the germline V gene. The length of the CDR3 is 16 residues. The repertoire was sequenced with immunoSEQ multiplex PCR; TCRdb's copy has only in-frame clones and lacks some. The profile shows 50,000 to 65,000 clones, 96% of them singletons. This clonotype originated in a female donor with multiple sclerosis, enrolled in a pregnancy study. The source was CD8+ T cells from peripheral blood mononuclear cells, collected after pregnancy. V and J are TRBV7-6 and TRBJ2-7, with TRBD2 identical over 9 bases. The CDR3 here is CASSSYSGSPPYEQYF. The DNA of the CDR3 is TGTGCCAGCAGCTCGTATAGCGGGAGCCCTCCCTACGAGCAGTACTTC.